Listed below are T cell receptor beta chains from one sample, sequenced in a study of T cell responses to AZD1222 COVID-19 vaccine. Sequenced by immunoSEQ multiplex PCR; TCRdb stores in-frame clones only, minus some. The table shows about 110,000 clones, with roughly 91% occurring only once. The sequenced sample was peripheral blood, obtained on day 0 of AZD1222 vaccination. The receptors derive from an adult in good health. CDR3s include the opening cysteine and the closing phenylalanine or tryptophan.

TRBJ2-3 TRBV15 CATSRDRPSTDTQYF
TRBJ1-4 TRBV2 CASATDRFNEKLFF
TRBJ2-2 TRBV12-3/TRBV12-4 CASSLGRSVFF
TRBJ2-1 TRBV11-2 CASSPYSGSNEQFF
TRBJ1-5 TRBV19 CASKGVTGRVLRNQPQHF
TRBJ2-1 TRBV2 CASSEGAVNEQFF
TRBJ2-7 TRBV30 CAWAGGPISYEQYF
TRBJ1-5 TRBV1 CTSSQVTFEVNQPQHF
TRBJ1-2 TRBV19 CASSPTGGRNYGYTF
TRBJ2-4 TRBV6-2/TRBV6-3 CASSANRGIAKNIQYF
TRBJ2-7 TRBV29-1 CSGTSGYEQYF
TRBJ2-1 TRBV7-2 CASSLGSGTAGEQFF
TRBJ2-3 TRBV9 CASSPPGLAGVDTQYF
TRBJ2-7 TRBV4-1 CASSQGSYSYEQYF
TRBJ2-1 TRBV11-2 CASSRRLAGSGNEQFF
TRBJ2-7 TRBV3-1/TRBV3-2 CASTGLAGGPSYEQYF
TRBJ1-2 TRBV12-3/TRBV12-4 CASSFRGQGGYTF
TRBJ2-1 TRBV5-1 CASSFPGPYNEQFF
TRBJ1-3 TRBV12-3/TRBV12-4 CASSLDSGNTIYF
TRBJ1-2 TRBV24-1 CATSDGVGTARGGYTF
TRBJ2-7 TRBV19 CASSSKGEDTYEQYF
TRBJ1-2 TRBV11-2 CASSLDQVGYYGYTF
TRBJ2-7 TRBV7-2 CASSFGLGVPSYEQYF
TRBJ1-5 TRBV28 CASSLWGATSSNQPQHF
TRBJ2-1 TRBV6-5 CASIPRGGAYNEQFF
TRBJ2-3 TRBV5-1 CASSRTRTGDSTDTQYF
TRBJ1-4 TRBV30 CAWTGKATNEKLFF
TRBJ2-7 TRBV5-1 CASSSAGEQYF
TRBJ1-1 TRBV5-1 CASSFGTGRMNTEAFF
TRBJ2-2 TRBV5-1 CASSLASGGNTGELFF
TRBJ2-5 TRBV5-1 CASSARTGGMETQYF
TRBJ2-2 TRBV7-9 CASSIYTGELFF
TRBJ2-1 TRBV10-3 CAAQGPASGRSDNEQFF
TRBJ2-3 TRBV24-1 CATSEIGTSGGTDTQYF
TRBJ1-1 TRBV28 CASSFPAGAEAFF
TRBJ2-2 TRBV9 CASIKGPTAGELFF
TRBJ2-7 TRBV5-1 CASSPLAGAFYEQYF
TRBJ2-2 TRBV7-8 CASKIGSSGRANTGELFF
TRBJ2-2 TRBV18 CASSPSQATGELFF
TRBJ1-4 TRBV18 CASTLGGTNEKLFF
TRBJ1-4 TRBV7-2 CASSFTGSNEKLFF
TRBJ1-2 TRBV6-1 CASSDLLAALRISNYGYTF
TRBJ2-7 TRBV19 CASTQSGATYEQYF
TRBJ2-5 TRBV7-9 CASSPGPNQETQYF
TRBJ2-1 TRBV6-6 CAARTSGTRWSNEQFF